The rows below give T cell receptor beta chains drawn from one sample of a study of T-cell memory formation after mild COVID-19. In TCRdb, the 5' RACE reads were re-called with MiXCR into one record per CDR3 protein. The table includes under 300,000 distinct CDR3 sequences, around 8% detected once. The source material was PBMCs or a T cell subset sorted from them (not recorded which). All receptors derive from a man younger than 35 who had mild COVID-19 (a few samples of this study predate the infection). Cell type and time point are not known. Each CDR3 is given with its conserved first and last residue. Each record gives: clone size, D gene, V gene, J gene, CDR3 DNA, CDR3 protein. The D gene is left open where the match is weak. Clone size appears in some rows only: once, few, many, or a class for an expanded clone.

-	-	TRBV18	TRBJ2-7	TGTGCCAGCTCACCACGGGCTTTATACGAGCAGTACTTC	CASSPRALYEQYF
-	-	TRBV10-3	TRBJ1-1	TGTGCCATCAACCATGGTAGGGGGACTGAAGCTTTCTTT	CAINHGRGTEAFF
-	TRBD2	TRBV6-2/TRBV6-3	TRBJ2-2	TGTGCCAGCAGCATAGCGGGGGGGCAGAACACCGGGGAGCTGTTTTTT	CASSIAGGQNTGELFF
-	-	TRBV28	TRBJ2-4	TGTGCCAGCAGTTTAACAAATGGCATTCAGTACTTC	CASSLTNGIQYF
-	-	TRBV6-6	TRBJ1-1	TGTGCCAGCAGTCCGAGGACAGTCCTATCCACTGAAGCTTTCTTT	CASSPRTVLSTEAFF
-	-	TRBV20-1	TRBJ1-2	TGCAGTGCTAGAGGAACAGGGTCCGGGGGCTACACCTTC	CSARGTGSGGYTF
few	-	TRBV6-2/TRBV6-3	TRBJ2-7	TGTGCCAGCAGAACCTCGGTAGGTGGGCTCTACGAGCAGTACTTC	CASRTSVGGLYEQYF
few	-	TRBV11-1	TRBJ1-1	TGTGCCAGCAGCTTAATTTCCCGGGGAAGGACTGAAGCTTTCTTT	CASSLISRGRTEAFF
many	-	TRBV20-1	TRBJ2-5	TGCAGTGCTAGAGATAGGCGAGAGACCCAGTACTTC	CSARDRRETQYF
-	-	TRBV7-8	TRBJ2-3	TGTGCCAGCAGTACCCCCGGAGGCGGGAGCACAGATACGCAGTATTTT	CASSTPGGGSTDTQYF
few	TRBD1	TRBV20-1	TRBJ1-5	TGCAGTGCCGCCCGGGACAGCAGCAATCAGCCCCAGCATTTT	CSAARDSSNQPQHF
few	-	TRBV24-1	TRBJ2-2	TGTGCCACCAGTGATTTCAGGGCCGGGGAGCTGTTTTTT	CATSDFRAGELFF
few	TRBD1	TRBV7-2	TRBJ2-3	TGTGCCAGCAGCCCGTTTGGGACAGAGACAGATACGCAGTATTTT	CASSPFGTETDTQYF
many	TRBD1	TRBV20-1	TRBJ1-5	TGCAGTGCTAGCAACAGGGGGCACAATCAGCCCCAGCATTTT	CSASNRGHNQPQHF
few	-	TRBV11-2	TRBJ1-2	TGTGCCAGCAGCACCGAGACCTATGGCTACACCTTC	CASSTETYGYTF
few	-	TRBV4-1	TRBJ1-3	TGCGCCAGCAGCCAGAGTTGGACCGCCTCTGGAAACACCATATATTTT	CASSQSWTASGNTIYF
-	-	TRBV11-3	TRBJ2-3	TGTGCCAGCAGCTCACGAGGGGCTGGGGATACGCAGTATTTT	CASSSRGAGDTQYF
-	-	TRBV5-1	TRBJ1-1	TGCGCCAGCAGCTTGGTAAAGGAGACTGAAGCTTTCTTT	CASSLVKETEAFF
-	TRBD1	TRBV5-1	TRBJ2-2	TGCGCCAGCACCGAAAGGACAGGGCAGACCGGGGAGCTGTTTTTT	CASTERTGQTGELFF
-	TRBD2	TRBV9	TRBJ2-7	TGTGCCAGCAGCCCAGATAGCGGGGTAACCTACGAGCAGTACTTC	CASSPDSGVTYEQYF
-	-	TRBV24-1	TRBJ2-2	TGTGCCACCAGTGATTGGGCAGGGTCGAACACCGGGGAGCTGTTTTTT	CATSDWAGSNTGELFF
-	TRBD1	TRBV7-9	TRBJ2-7	TGTGCCAGCAGCTTATACGGCAGGGGGCCAGAGCAGTACTTC	CASSLYGRGPEQYF
few	-	TRBV29-1	TRBJ1-1	TGCAGCGTCGAGACCGATGTGGACACTCGGGCTTTCTTT	CSVETDVDTRAFF
many	TRBD2	TRBV11-2	TRBJ2-5	TGTGCCAGCAGCTTAATCCCAGCGGGGGCCTCTCAAGAGACCCAGTACTTC	CASSLIPAGASQETQYF
once	-	TRBV20-1	TRBJ2-3	TGCAGTGCTAGTCCTAGGGGAGATACGCAGTATTTT	CSASPRGDTQYF
few	-	TRBV7-2	TRBJ2-3	TGTGCCAGCCAGCTCGGTACATACACAGATACGCAGTATTTT	CASQLGTYTDTQYF
many	-	TRBV4-1	TRBJ1-6	TGCGCCAGCAGCCAAGAAACGCGCGATTCACCCCTCCACTTT	CASSQETRDSPLHF
few	-	TRBV4-1	TRBJ1-6	TGCGCCAGCAGCCAAGATTCGGGGAGCTCCTATAATTCACCCCTCCACTTT	CASSQDSGSSYNSPLHF
many	-	TRBV5-1	TRBJ2-4	TGCGCCAGCAGCTTGGATGGGGTAGGGCAGAAAAACATTCAGTACTTC	CASSLDGVGQKNIQYF
-	TRBD2	TRBV6-5	TRBJ2-1	TGTGCCAGCTCCCAGCGGGGGCCCTACAATGAGCAGTTCTTC	CASSQRGPYNEQFF
-	-	TRBV18	TRBJ2-5	TGTGCCAGCTCACCACCAGGGTACCAAGAGACCCAGTACTTC	CASSPPGYQETQYF
-	-	TRBV7-6	TRBJ1-1	TGTGCCAGCAGTTTAGTTCGGGGAGTGCCCGGATCCCCGAACACTGAAGCTTTCTTT	CASSLVRGVPGSPNTEAFF
few	-	TRBV18	TRBJ1-3	TGTGCCAGCTCACCACCATGGGACTCTGGAAACACCATATATTTT	CASSPPWDSGNTIYF
few	TRBD2	TRBV27	TRBJ2-3	TGTGCCAGCGGGGGGACTAGCGGGGGGATACCAGATACGCAGTATTTT	CASGGTSGGIPDTQYF
-	-	TRBV5-6	TRBJ2-1	TGTGCCAGCAGCTTCGGGATTGAGCAGTTCTTC	CASSFGIEQFF
many	TRBD2	TRBV5-1	TRBJ2-2	TGCGCCAGCAGCCGCTTAGCGGGGGCGAACACCGGGGAGCTGTTTTTT	CASSRLAGANTGELFF
many	-	TRBV18	TRBJ1-2	TGTGCCAGCTCACCCAACGGTGGGGCTGGCGGCTACACCTTC	CASSPNGGAGGYTF
many	-	TRBV4-1	TRBJ2-7	TGCGCCAGCAGCCTCCAACACGGAGGGTTCGGAGAGCAGTACTTC	CASSLQHGGFGEQYF
-	-	TRBV7-9	TRBJ2-7	TGTGCCAGCAGCCCCCCGACAGTTACCTACGAGCAGTACTTC	CASSPPTVTYEQYF
-	TRBD1	TRBV7-9	TRBJ1-5	TGTGCCAGCAGCTTAGCCAGACAGGGGGCCAATCAGCCCCAGCATTTT	CASSLARQGANQPQHF
-	TRBD2	TRBV9	TRBJ2-7	TGTGCCAGCAGCGTAGAAGCGGGGAGCACCTACGAGCAGTACTTC	CASSVEAGSTYEQYF
many	-	TRBV5-6	TRBJ2-1	TGTGCCAGCAGCCGCGACACATTTGGGGCTGAGCAGTTCTTC	CASSRDTFGAEQFF
-	-	TRBV7-6	TRBJ2-3	TGTGCCAGCAGCTTAGCGGGGGGGCTAAACACAGATACGCAGTATTTT	CASSLAGGLNTDTQYF
-	-	TRBV5-1	TRBJ2-5	TGCGCCAGCAGCTTGGGGCCGTCGGATCAAGAGACCCAGTACTTC	CASSLGPSDQETQYF
few	TRBD1	TRBV5-6	TRBJ2-1	TGTGCCAGCAGCTTTTTACAGGGGGGCCACAATGAGCAGTTCTTC	CASSFLQGGHNEQFF
-	-	TRBV30	TRBJ1-2	TGTGCCTGGAGTCTCAACAGGGAAGGCTACACCTTC	CAWSLNREGYTF
few	-	TRBV20-1	TRBJ2-1	TGCAGTGCTAGTGTACAGACTAATGAGCAGTTCTTC	CSASVQTNEQFF
many	-	TRBV5-5	TRBJ2-7	TGTGCCAGCAGCCGGGACAACTCCTACGAGCAGTACTTC	CASSRDNSYEQYF
-	-	TRBV5-1	TRBJ1-2	TGCGCCAGCAGCTTCACGGGCGAGGATGGCTACACCTTC	CASSFTGEDGYTF
-	TRBD2	TRBV27	TRBJ2-3	TGTGCCAGCAGTTTTCGGGCGGGGGGCATCACAGATACGCAGTATTTT	CASSFRAGGITDTQYF
many	-	TRBV4-2	TRBJ2-3	TGTGCCAGCAGCCACGCAGATACGCAGTATTTT	CASSHADTQYF
once	-	TRBV4-1	TRBJ2-3	TGCGCCAGCAGCCCCTTCCGGGGGGCCTCAGATACGCAGTATTTT	CASSPFRGASDTQYF
many	TRBD2	TRBV7-9	TRBJ2-1	TGTGCCAGCAGCTTTAGAGCGGGGGGAAATGAGCAGTTCTTC	CASSFRAGGNEQFF
-	TRBD1	TRBV5-1	TRBJ2-2	TGCGCCAGCAGCTTGGAGACAGGGACCGAGGGGGAGCTGTTTTTT	CASSLETGTEGELFF
-	TRBD1	TRBV9	TRBJ1-5	TGTGCCAGCAGCGTAGAAGCAGGTTGGCAGGGGGTCTATCAGCCCCAGCATTTT	CASSVEAGWQGVYQPQHF
-	-	TRBV9	TRBJ1-2	TGTGCCAGCAGCGGTGACCCGGGCTATGGCTACACCTTC	CASSGDPGYGYTF
few	-	TRBV7-9	TRBJ2-3	TGTGCCAGCATAAGTTCGACAGATACGCAGTATTTT	CASISSTDTQYF
many	-	TRBV5-1	TRBJ1-1	TGCGCCAGCAGCGGCGATTCGAACACTGAAGCTTTCTTT	CASSGDSNTEAFF
few	-	TRBV7-2	TRBJ2-7	TGTGCCAGCAGCCTAAGGGCAGGGAACTCCTACGAGCAGTACTTC	CASSLRAGNSYEQYF